This T cell receptor (beta chain) was identified during a study of blood T cell repertoires in COVID-19. On the study more broadly: The samples span acute and convalescent COVID-19 from the United States, Italy and Spain. Sources were T cells, B-cell-depleted T cells, or PBMCs; the material itself was cDNA or gDNA.

Original processing methods: By means of reference gene primer amplification, nucleated cell counts were estimated. Clones were read by immunoSEQ multiplex PCR, and TCRdb kept only the in-frame ones, dropping some. The V and J calls and the clone size are those of that table, but D and trimming were determined from the DNA. The profile shows roughly 260,000 clones, 75% to 85% of them singletons. Trimming pared 4 bases from V and 0 bases from J, leaving 16 bases between. The CDR3 totals 17 residues. Germline V CDR1 and CDR2: LNHDA, SQIVND (reference sequence). The sequence came from a woman in her seventies with acute or convalescent COVID-19. This chain uses TRBV19 with TRBJ1-5, with no clear D. Sequencing used peripheral blood. In DNA form, the CDR3 reads TGTGCCAGTAGTACCCTATTTCACGATAATAGCAATCAGCCCCAGCATTTT. It translates to CASSTLFHDNSNQPQHF. The full variable domain, rest sourced from reference TRBV19 and TRBJ1-5, is DGGITQSPKYLFRKEGQNVTLSCEQNLNHDAMYWYRQDPGQGLRLIYYSQIVNDFQKGDIAEGYSVSREKKESFPLTVTSAQKNPTAFYLCASSTLFHDNSNQPQHFGDGTRLSIL.